The rows below give T cell receptor beta chains drawn from one sample of a study of identical twins. TCRdb fed the 5' RACE reads into MiXCR, producing one record per CDR3 protein. The top ten clones hold about 0.27% of a sample with 1.5 million to 2 million distinct CDR3 sequences, roughly a third of them seen once. Sequencing was carried out using cord blood. These TCRs come from a newborn girl in good health. CDR3s include the opening cysteine and the closing phenylalanine or tryptophan. The D gene is left open where the match is weak. Size values are once, few and many counts, or a class for expanded clones, and some rows have none.

v_gene: TRBV3-1
abundance: .
d_gene: TRBD2
j_gene: TRBJ2-7
CDR3aa: CASSQRLLLAGPYEQYF
CDR3nt: TGTGCCAGCAGCCAAAGGCTATTACTAGCGGGACCCTACGAGCAGTACTTC

v_gene: TRBV2
abundance: few
d_gene: TRBD2
j_gene: TRBJ2-1
CDR3aa: CASSKRRLAGGIMGEQFF
CDR3nt: TGTGCCAGCAGTAAAAGAAGACTAGCGGGGGGGATAATGGGTGAGCAGTTCTTC

v_gene: TRBV7-9
abundance: .
d_gene: .
j_gene: TRBJ1-4
CDR3aa: CAISHAHEKLFF
CDR3nt: TGTGCCATTTCCCACGCTCATGAAAAACTGTTTTTT

v_gene: TRBV10-3
abundance: few
d_gene: TRBD2
j_gene: TRBJ2-7
CDR3aa: CAIAGTSGYEQYF
CDR3nt: TGTGCCATCGCCGGGACTAGCGGCTACGAGCAGTACTTC

v_gene: TRBV5-1
abundance: .
d_gene: .
j_gene: TRBJ1-1
CDR3aa: CASSPRGAGEAFF
CDR3nt: TGCGCCAGCAGCCCCCGAGGGGCCGGTGAAGCTTTCTTT

v_gene: TRBV28
abundance: few
d_gene: .
j_gene: TRBJ1-1
CDR3aa: CASSLDRDTANTEAFF
CDR3nt: TGTGCCAGCAGTTTGGACCGGGACACGGCTAACACTGAAGCTTTCTTT

v_gene: TRBV20-1
abundance: .
d_gene: .
j_gene: TRBJ2-7
CDR3aa: CSARALTGKQYF
CDR3nt: TGCAGTGCTAGAGCTCTTACAGGGAAGCAGTACTTC

v_gene: TRBV21-1
abundance: few
d_gene: .
j_gene: TRBJ2-1
CDR3aa: CASSKYLAGEVGNEQFF
CDR3nt: TGTGCCAGCAGCAAATATCTAGCGGGAGAGGTAGGCAATGAGCAGTTCTTC

v_gene: TRBV18
abundance: many
d_gene: .
j_gene: TRBJ1-2
CDR3aa: CASSPDRSYGYTF
CDR3nt: TGTGCCAGCAGCCCCGACAGGTCCTATGGCTACACCTTC

v_gene: TRBV20-1
abundance: few
d_gene: .
j_gene: TRBJ2-3
CDR3aa: CSAREGRRRQGPSTDTQYF
CDR3nt: TGCAGTGCTAGAGAAGGGCGGCGGCGTCAGGGGCCTAGCACAGATACGCAGTATTTT

v_gene: TRBV11-2
abundance: few
d_gene: .
j_gene: TRBJ1-2
CDR3aa: CASSLDDRAGVYGYTF
CDR3nt: TGTGCCAGCAGCTTAGATGATCGGGCAGGGGTCTATGGCTACACCTTC

v_gene: TRBV4-1
abundance: many
d_gene: .
j_gene: TRBJ2-4
CDR3aa: CASSQVELGAGAKNIQYF
CDR3nt: TGCGCCAGCAGCCAAGTGGAACTAGGCGCGGGGGCCAAAAACATTCAGTACTTC

v_gene: TRBV11-2
abundance: few
d_gene: .
j_gene: TRBJ2-1
CDR3aa: CASSFEPTDSYNEQFF
CDR3nt: TGTGCCAGCAGCTTCGAACCTACGGACTCTTACAATGAGCAGTTCTTC

v_gene: TRBV20-1
abundance: few
d_gene: TRBD1
j_gene: TRBJ2-7
CDR3aa: CSAAAGTGGYEQYF
CDR3nt: TGCAGTGCCGCAGCCGGGACAGGGGGATACGAGCAGTACTTC

v_gene: TRBV28
abundance: .
d_gene: TRBD1
j_gene: TRBJ2-1
CDR3aa: CASSLGQGRFF
CDR3nt: TGTGCCAGCAGTTTGGGACAGGGAAGGTTCTTC

v_gene: TRBV4-2
abundance: .
d_gene: TRBD2
j_gene: TRBJ2-5
CDR3aa: CTSSQASKTSGQETQYF
CDR3nt: TGTACCAGCAGCCAAGCTTCCAAAACTAGCGGGCAAGAGACCCAGTACTTC

v_gene: TRBV19
abundance: .
d_gene: .
j_gene: TRBJ2-7
CDR3aa: CASKKDGAYEQYF
CDR3nt: TGTGCCAGTAAAAAGGACGGAGCCTACGAGCAGTACTTC

v_gene: TRBV29-1
abundance: .
d_gene: TRBD2
j_gene: TRBJ2-3
CDR3aa: CSGRKTSGHSSDTQYF
CDR3nt: TGCAGCGGCCGAAAGACTAGCGGGCATTCCTCAGATACGCAGTATTTT

v_gene: TRBV27
abundance: .
d_gene: TRBD2
j_gene: TRBJ2-7
CDR3aa: CASSLERGASYEQYF
CDR3nt: TGTGCCAGCAGTCTGGAGCGGGGGGCCTCCTACGAGCAGTACTTC

v_gene: TRBV5-1
abundance: .
d_gene: .
j_gene: TRBJ1-1
CDR3aa: CASSLVPTTGSGTEAFF
CDR3nt: TGCGCCAGCAGCTTGGTCCCCACCACAGGCTCGGGCACTGAAGCTTTCTTT

v_gene: TRBV5-1
abundance: .
d_gene: .
j_gene: TRBJ1-1
CDR3aa: CASSSGRNRDTEAFF
CDR3nt: TGCGCCAGCAGCTCGGGAAGAAATAGGGACACTGAAGCTTTCTTT

v_gene: TRBV10-3
abundance: few
d_gene: TRBD1
j_gene: TRBJ2-5
CDR3aa: CASQGQAIGETQYF
CDR3nt: TGTGCCTCCCAGGGACAGGCAATAGGAGAGACCCAGTACTTC

v_gene: TRBV28
abundance: few
d_gene: .
j_gene: TRBJ2-1
CDR3aa: CASSSPTIGSYNEQFF
CDR3nt: TGTGCCAGCAGTTCCCCGACTATCGGGTCCTACAATGAGCAGTTCTTC

v_gene: TRBV20-1
abundance: .
d_gene: .
j_gene: TRBJ2-5
CDR3aa: CSARKKRQPQETQYF
CDR3nt: TGCAGTGCTAGAAAGAAAAGACAACCACAAGAGACCCAGTACTTC

v_gene: TRBV6-6
abundance: .
d_gene: .
j_gene: TRBJ2-7
CDR3aa: CASSYQGGRGYEQYF
CDR3nt: TGTGCCAGCAGTTACCAAGGGGGACGGGGCTACGAGCAGTACTTC

v_gene: TRBV11-2
abundance: .
d_gene: TRBD2
j_gene: TRBJ2-7
CDR3aa: CASKIGLAQYEQYF
CDR3nt: TGTGCCAGCAAAATAGGACTAGCCCAATACGAGCAGTACTTC

v_gene: TRBV20-1
abundance: .
d_gene: .
j_gene: TRBJ1-2
CDR3aa: CSARETSRIYGYTF
CDR3nt: TGCAGTGCTAGAGAGACCTCCAGAATCTATGGCTACACCTTC

v_gene: TRBV7-2
abundance: .
d_gene: .
j_gene: TRBJ2-3
CDR3aa: CASSLAQGRVGDTQYF
CDR3nt: TGTGCCAGCAGCTTAGCGCAGGGGCGCGTTGGGGATACGCAGTATTTT

v_gene: TRBV29-1
abundance: .
d_gene: TRBD1
j_gene: TRBJ2-5
CDR3aa: CSVGRQGQETQYF
CDR3nt: TGCAGCGTGGGACGACAGGGTCAAGAGACCCAGTACTTC

v_gene: TRBV24-1
abundance: many
d_gene: .
j_gene: TRBJ2-5
CDR3aa: CATRFMETQYF
CDR3nt: TGTGCCACCAGGTTCATGGAGACCCAGTACTTC

v_gene: TRBV4-1
abundance: .
d_gene: TRBD1
j_gene: TRBJ2-7
CDR3aa: CASSQTGGTSYEQYF
CDR3nt: TGCGCCAGCAGCCAAACAGGGGGAACCTCCTACGAGCAGTACTTC

v_gene: TRBV10-3
abundance: few
d_gene: .
j_gene: TRBJ2-1
CDR3aa: CAISPSAPYNEQFF
CDR3nt: TGTGCCATCAGCCCTAGCGCACCCTACAATGAGCAGTTCTTC

v_gene: TRBV11-2
abundance: .
d_gene: .
j_gene: TRBJ2-7
CDR3aa: CASSSVRDHEQYF
CDR3nt: TGTGCCAGCAGCTCAGTGAGGGACCACGAGCAGTACTTC

v_gene: TRBV5-1
abundance: .
d_gene: TRBD2
j_gene: TRBJ2-2
CDR3aa: CASFPSGVVGELFF
CDR3nt: TGCGCCAGCTTTCCTAGCGGGGTAGTCGGGGAGCTGTTTTTT

v_gene: TRBV20-1
abundance: .
d_gene: .
j_gene: TRBJ2-1
CDR3aa: CSATFRRGNLYNEQFF
CDR3nt: TGCAGTGCTACGTTCCGGAGGGGGAATCTTTACAATGAGCAGTTCTTC

v_gene: TRBV3-1
abundance: many
d_gene: .
j_gene: TRBJ2-1
CDR3aa: CASSQVLSYNEQFF
CDR3nt: TGTGCCAGCAGCCAAGTACTTTCCTACAATGAGCAGTTCTTC

v_gene: TRBV4-1
abundance: .
d_gene: .
j_gene: TRBJ2-4
CDR3aa: CASSQEEPGGVGSKNIQYF
CDR3nt: TGCGCCAGCAGCCAAGAAGAACCCGGTGGGGTTGGTTCCAAAAACATTCAGTACTTC

v_gene: TRBV6-5
abundance: .
d_gene: .
j_gene: TRBJ2-4
CDR3aa: CASSYSVPGSGAKNIQYF
CDR3nt: TGTGCCAGCAGTTACTCTGTGCCAGGGTCCGGGGCCAAAAACATTCAGTACTTC

v_gene: TRBV2
abundance: few
d_gene: TRBD1
j_gene: TRBJ1-2
CDR3aa: CASSVRTGYGYTF
CDR3nt: TGTGCCAGCAGTGTTAGGACAGGGTATGGCTACACCTTC

v_gene: TRBV29-1
abundance: many
d_gene: .
j_gene: TRBJ2-5
CDR3aa: CSVGQIGATQYF
CDR3nt: TGCAGCGTTGGACAGATAGGAGCGACCCAGTACTTC

v_gene: TRBV20-1
abundance: few
d_gene: TRBD2
j_gene: TRBJ2-7
CDR3aa: CSAGLLAGEQYF
CDR3nt: TGCAGTGCTGGCCTACTAGCGGGCGAGCAGTACTTC

v_gene: TRBV20-1
abundance: .
d_gene: TRBD2
j_gene: TRBJ2-1
CDR3aa: CSARVGLAGVGYNEQFF
CDR3nt: TGCAGTGCTAGAGTGGGACTAGCGGGAGTGGGCTACAATGAGCAGTTCTTC

v_gene: TRBV15
abundance: few
d_gene: TRBD1
j_gene: TRBJ1-2
CDR3aa: CATSLYGRDSYGYTF
CDR3nt: TGTGCCACCAGCCTCTACGGTCGGGACAGCTATGGCTACACCTTC

v_gene: TRBV27
abundance: .
d_gene: .
j_gene: TRBJ2-6
CDR3aa: CASSSIRRSYSGANVLTF
CDR3nt: TGTGCCAGCAGTTCCATCAGAAGGAGTTACTCTGGGGCCAACGTCCTGACTTTC

v_gene: TRBV5-5
abundance: .
d_gene: .
j_gene: TRBJ2-7
CDR3aa: CASSFLRNEQYF
CDR3nt: TGTGCCAGCAGCTTTTTAAGGAACGAGCAGTACTTC

v_gene: TRBV12-3/TRBV12-4
abundance: .
d_gene: TRBD1
j_gene: TRBJ2-7
CDR3aa: CASSPDRGRLAYEQYF
CDR3nt: TGTGCCAGCAGCCCGGACAGGGGGCGCTTGGCCTACGAGCAGTACTTC

v_gene: TRBV2
abundance: many
d_gene: TRBD1
j_gene: TRBJ2-3
CDR3aa: CASSAGTGSTDTQYF
CDR3nt: TGTGCCAGCAGTGCCGGGACAGGGAGCACAGATACGCAGTATTTT

v_gene: TRBV28
abundance: .
d_gene: TRBD1
j_gene: TRBJ1-2
CDR3aa: CASGIPGTGGYGYTF
CDR3nt: TGTGCCAGCGGTATCCCCGGGACAGGGGGCTATGGCTACACCTTC

v_gene: TRBV20-1
abundance: .
d_gene: TRBD2
j_gene: TRBJ2-7
CDR3aa: CSARTSGSRYEQYF
CDR3nt: TGCAGTGCTAGGACTAGCGGGAGTCGGTACGAGCAGTACTTC

v_gene: TRBV7-2
abundance: .
d_gene: TRBD2
j_gene: TRBJ2-1
CDR3aa: CASSLERGGHNEQFF
CDR3nt: TGTGCCAGCAGCTTAGAGCGGGGGGGACATAATGAGCAGTTCTTC

v_gene: TRBV10-1
abundance: .
d_gene: .
j_gene: TRBJ1-5
CDR3aa: CASGAQGSNQPQHF
CDR3nt: TGCGCCAGCGGGGCCCAGGGCTCAAATCAGCCCCAGCATTTT

v_gene: TRBV11-2
abundance: .
d_gene: .
j_gene: TRBJ2-1
CDR3aa: CASSLGARLNEQFF
CDR3nt: TGTGCCAGCAGCTTAGGGGCCAGGCTAAATGAGCAGTTCTTC

v_gene: TRBV15
abundance: .
d_gene: .
j_gene: TRBJ1-1
CDR3aa: CATSRVRGTNTEAFF
CDR3nt: TGTGCCACCAGCAGAGTGCGGGGAACGAACACTGAAGCTTTCTTT

v_gene: TRBV27
abundance: .
d_gene: .
j_gene: TRBJ2-1
CDR3aa: CASSSPGASYNEQFF
CDR3nt: TGTGCCAGCAGTTCACCGGGAGCTTCCTACAATGAGCAGTTCTTC

v_gene: TRBV7-8
abundance: .
d_gene: .
j_gene: TRBJ2-7
CDR3aa: CASSSKGRLSSYNEQYF
CDR3nt: TGTGCCAGCAGCTCAAAGGGCCGCCTCAGCTCCTACAATGAGCAGTACTTC

v_gene: TRBV10-3
abundance: many
d_gene: .
j_gene: TRBJ2-3
CDR3aa: CAISERGIKTDTQYF
CDR3nt: TGTGCCATCAGTGAGAGGGGAATCAAGACTGATACGCAGTATTTT